This T cell receptor beta chain comes out of a study of blood T cell repertoires in COVID-19 (dated by TCRdb to 2020 to 2021). At the level of the whole study: Collaborator samples came from the United States, Italy and Spain and covered acute and convalescent phases of COVID-19. The material from the prospective study consisted of cDNA or gDNA derived from T cells, B-cell-depleted T cells, or PBMCs. The dataset comprised deeply sampled blood TCRbeta repertoires from subjects exposed to, actively infected with, or recovered from COVID-19. A freely available public database, intended as a resource for researchers studying the immune response to SARS-CoV-2, is where the repertoires were released. Where available, HLA class I and class II types were taken from metadata supplied by the sample provider and were not determined by assay-based typing. Samples were obtained from the ongoing ImmuneRACE study (first 160 participants) and from roughly 1,300 subjects provided by 6 global collaborators. The sample metadata nearly always contained a de-identified subject ID, COVID-19 status, age in years and sex. Findings and caveats that apply to the study as a whole: Clinical and demographic metadata were provided uncurated, with the amount varying by source and participant.

Concerning this clone: Its specific antigen is unknown. No much larger clonotype is one base removed from it; base qualities were not supplied.

The V end loses 7 bases and the J end loses 1 base, and a stretch of 15 bases separates them. The CDR3, cysteine through phenylalanine, is 15 amino acids long. Of all the DNA, just the CDR3 is kept, 45 bases in frame from base 1. CDR1 and CDR2 are read off the germline V gene (reference sequence) as MNHEY and SMNVEV. TCRbeta CDR3 regions were amplified from genomic DNA by means of the immunoSEQ Assay, a bias-controlled multiplex PCR. The study's own analysis went as follows. Within the assay, amplification of reference gene primers was used to estimate how many nucleated cells each sample contained. To quantify the absolute abundance of each unique TCRbeta CDR3 rearrangement, sequence reads were collapsed and filtered. For each sample, productive Simpson clonality was calculated as the square root of Simpson's diversity index across productive rearrangements. Entries here come from immuneACCESS through TCRdb and include only in-frame sequences with V and J called. Some clones fail to appear in such tables; in the studies checked, an unresolved V gene covers under half of the shortfall, and the cause of the remainder is unknown. The V and J calls and clone size come from that table; D and trimming were worked out from the DNA. The sample records about 250,000 clones, 70% to 90% of which are singletons. The top ten clones comprise roughly 3.1% of the sample.

The collaborating institutions used their own protocols to collect whole blood in K2EDTA tubes. Collaborator samples were shipped for TCRbeta analysis as frozen whole blood, isolated PBMCs, or DNA extracted from either sample type. Rearrangement joined TRBV27 to TRBJ2-3; perhaps TRBD2 is the D gene, with 6 bases matching. The clonotype was recovered from a man aged 18 to 35 with active or convalescent COVID-19. The sequencing sample was made of peripheral blood. CDR3 protein: CASIKNSGGTDTQYF. The base sequence is TGTGCCAGCATAAAAAATAGCGGAGGCACAGATACGCAGTATTTT.